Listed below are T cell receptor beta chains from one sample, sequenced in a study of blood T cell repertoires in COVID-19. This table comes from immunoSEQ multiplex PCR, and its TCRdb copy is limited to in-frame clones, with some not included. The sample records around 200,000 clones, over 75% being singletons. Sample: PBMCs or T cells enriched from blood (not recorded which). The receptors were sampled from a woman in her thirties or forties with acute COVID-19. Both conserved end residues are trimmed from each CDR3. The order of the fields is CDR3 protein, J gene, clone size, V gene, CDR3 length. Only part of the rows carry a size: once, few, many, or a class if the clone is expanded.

CDR3aa: ASSLSAGVVVYEQY
j_gene: TRBJ2-7
abundance: -
v_gene: TRBV5-4
len: 14

CDR3aa: ASSTGTSYGGYT
j_gene: TRBJ1-2
abundance: -
v_gene: TRBV19
len: 12

CDR3aa: ASFPPGTSGLTEAF
j_gene: TRBJ1-1
abundance: -
v_gene: TRBV28
len: 14

CDR3aa: ASSPGVRDRDGYT
j_gene: TRBJ1-2
abundance: -
v_gene: TRBV18
len: 13

CDR3aa: ASSIGGWTEAF
j_gene: TRBJ1-1
abundance: -
v_gene: TRBV19
len: 11

CDR3aa: ASSLQGTYGYT
j_gene: TRBJ1-2
abundance: once
v_gene: TRBV11-2
len: 11

CDR3aa: ASSTHLRDTEAF
j_gene: TRBJ1-1
abundance: -
v_gene: TRBV6-5
len: 12

CDR3aa: ASSDFDRGITEAF
j_gene: TRBJ1-1
abundance: -
v_gene: TRBV6-2/TRBV6-3
len: 13

CDR3aa: ASSNPGTGFPGELF
j_gene: TRBJ2-2
abundance: -
v_gene: TRBV6-6
len: 14

CDR3aa: ASSEAQLNDYGYT
j_gene: TRBJ1-2
abundance: -
v_gene: TRBV2
len: 13

CDR3aa: ASSSGGESHEQY
j_gene: TRBJ2-7
abundance: -
v_gene: TRBV28
len: 12

CDR3aa: ASSERGRNTEAF
j_gene: TRBJ1-1
abundance: -
v_gene: TRBV6-1
len: 12

CDR3aa: ASRTPPSGRKYEQY
j_gene: TRBJ2-7
abundance: -
v_gene: TRBV27
len: 14

CDR3aa: ASSLGTGDYSPLH
j_gene: TRBJ1-6
abundance: -
v_gene: TRBV28
len: 13

CDR3aa: AWSPSGRPYNEQF
j_gene: TRBJ2-1
abundance: once
v_gene: TRBV30
len: 13

CDR3aa: ASSQNRGLNEQF
j_gene: TRBJ2-1
abundance: once
v_gene: TRBV11-3
len: 12

CDR3aa: ASSSGQGAHNEKLF
j_gene: TRBJ1-4
abundance: -
v_gene: TRBV5-1
len: 14